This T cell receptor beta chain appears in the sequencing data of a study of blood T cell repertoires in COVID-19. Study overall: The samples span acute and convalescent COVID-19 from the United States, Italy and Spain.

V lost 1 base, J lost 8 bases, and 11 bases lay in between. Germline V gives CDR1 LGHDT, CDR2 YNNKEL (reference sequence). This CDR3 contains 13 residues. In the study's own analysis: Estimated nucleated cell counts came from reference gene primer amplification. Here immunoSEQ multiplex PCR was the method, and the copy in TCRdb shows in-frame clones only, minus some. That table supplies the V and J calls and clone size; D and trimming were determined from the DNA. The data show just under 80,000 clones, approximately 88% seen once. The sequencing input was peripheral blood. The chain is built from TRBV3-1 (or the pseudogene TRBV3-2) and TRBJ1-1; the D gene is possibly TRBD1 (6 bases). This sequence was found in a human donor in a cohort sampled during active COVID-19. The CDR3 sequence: CASSQGDGTEAFF. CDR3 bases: TGTGCCAGCAGCCAAGGGGACGGGACAGAAGCTTTCTTT.